This T cell receptor (beta chain) is drawn from a study of cytomegalovirus exposure and HLA in healthy donors. Points from the study as a whole: Researchers reported from a later analysis that most CMV-associated TCR beta chains appeared HLA-restricted. Three of the chains that were CMV-associated were confirmed in vitro to be specific for CMV antigens.

As regards this clone: As yet, its antigen is unknown.

It was with 60 Vbeta and 13 Jbeta primers that the PCR ran. The assay was immunoSEQ multiplex PCR, and TCRdb's table has in-frame clones only and misses some. The repertoire includes some 200,000 clones, roughly 83% of them detected once, and approximately 2.1% sits in the top ten. The TCR was taken from a woman between 45 and 65 years old in good health and CMV-seronegative. Sequencing was carried out using PBMCs.

The CDR3 loop is CASSAGTGISYEQYF. The CDR3 DNA is TGTGCCAGCAGCGCCGGGACAGGGATATCCTACGAGCAGTACTTC. The J gene is TRBJ2-7, the V gene TRBV9; 9 positions agree with TRBD1. The CDR3 covers 15 residues. Germline assignment: CDR1 SGDLS and CDR2 YYNGEE. The junction had 5 bases not matched to a gene; V was cut back by 3 bases and J by 1 base.